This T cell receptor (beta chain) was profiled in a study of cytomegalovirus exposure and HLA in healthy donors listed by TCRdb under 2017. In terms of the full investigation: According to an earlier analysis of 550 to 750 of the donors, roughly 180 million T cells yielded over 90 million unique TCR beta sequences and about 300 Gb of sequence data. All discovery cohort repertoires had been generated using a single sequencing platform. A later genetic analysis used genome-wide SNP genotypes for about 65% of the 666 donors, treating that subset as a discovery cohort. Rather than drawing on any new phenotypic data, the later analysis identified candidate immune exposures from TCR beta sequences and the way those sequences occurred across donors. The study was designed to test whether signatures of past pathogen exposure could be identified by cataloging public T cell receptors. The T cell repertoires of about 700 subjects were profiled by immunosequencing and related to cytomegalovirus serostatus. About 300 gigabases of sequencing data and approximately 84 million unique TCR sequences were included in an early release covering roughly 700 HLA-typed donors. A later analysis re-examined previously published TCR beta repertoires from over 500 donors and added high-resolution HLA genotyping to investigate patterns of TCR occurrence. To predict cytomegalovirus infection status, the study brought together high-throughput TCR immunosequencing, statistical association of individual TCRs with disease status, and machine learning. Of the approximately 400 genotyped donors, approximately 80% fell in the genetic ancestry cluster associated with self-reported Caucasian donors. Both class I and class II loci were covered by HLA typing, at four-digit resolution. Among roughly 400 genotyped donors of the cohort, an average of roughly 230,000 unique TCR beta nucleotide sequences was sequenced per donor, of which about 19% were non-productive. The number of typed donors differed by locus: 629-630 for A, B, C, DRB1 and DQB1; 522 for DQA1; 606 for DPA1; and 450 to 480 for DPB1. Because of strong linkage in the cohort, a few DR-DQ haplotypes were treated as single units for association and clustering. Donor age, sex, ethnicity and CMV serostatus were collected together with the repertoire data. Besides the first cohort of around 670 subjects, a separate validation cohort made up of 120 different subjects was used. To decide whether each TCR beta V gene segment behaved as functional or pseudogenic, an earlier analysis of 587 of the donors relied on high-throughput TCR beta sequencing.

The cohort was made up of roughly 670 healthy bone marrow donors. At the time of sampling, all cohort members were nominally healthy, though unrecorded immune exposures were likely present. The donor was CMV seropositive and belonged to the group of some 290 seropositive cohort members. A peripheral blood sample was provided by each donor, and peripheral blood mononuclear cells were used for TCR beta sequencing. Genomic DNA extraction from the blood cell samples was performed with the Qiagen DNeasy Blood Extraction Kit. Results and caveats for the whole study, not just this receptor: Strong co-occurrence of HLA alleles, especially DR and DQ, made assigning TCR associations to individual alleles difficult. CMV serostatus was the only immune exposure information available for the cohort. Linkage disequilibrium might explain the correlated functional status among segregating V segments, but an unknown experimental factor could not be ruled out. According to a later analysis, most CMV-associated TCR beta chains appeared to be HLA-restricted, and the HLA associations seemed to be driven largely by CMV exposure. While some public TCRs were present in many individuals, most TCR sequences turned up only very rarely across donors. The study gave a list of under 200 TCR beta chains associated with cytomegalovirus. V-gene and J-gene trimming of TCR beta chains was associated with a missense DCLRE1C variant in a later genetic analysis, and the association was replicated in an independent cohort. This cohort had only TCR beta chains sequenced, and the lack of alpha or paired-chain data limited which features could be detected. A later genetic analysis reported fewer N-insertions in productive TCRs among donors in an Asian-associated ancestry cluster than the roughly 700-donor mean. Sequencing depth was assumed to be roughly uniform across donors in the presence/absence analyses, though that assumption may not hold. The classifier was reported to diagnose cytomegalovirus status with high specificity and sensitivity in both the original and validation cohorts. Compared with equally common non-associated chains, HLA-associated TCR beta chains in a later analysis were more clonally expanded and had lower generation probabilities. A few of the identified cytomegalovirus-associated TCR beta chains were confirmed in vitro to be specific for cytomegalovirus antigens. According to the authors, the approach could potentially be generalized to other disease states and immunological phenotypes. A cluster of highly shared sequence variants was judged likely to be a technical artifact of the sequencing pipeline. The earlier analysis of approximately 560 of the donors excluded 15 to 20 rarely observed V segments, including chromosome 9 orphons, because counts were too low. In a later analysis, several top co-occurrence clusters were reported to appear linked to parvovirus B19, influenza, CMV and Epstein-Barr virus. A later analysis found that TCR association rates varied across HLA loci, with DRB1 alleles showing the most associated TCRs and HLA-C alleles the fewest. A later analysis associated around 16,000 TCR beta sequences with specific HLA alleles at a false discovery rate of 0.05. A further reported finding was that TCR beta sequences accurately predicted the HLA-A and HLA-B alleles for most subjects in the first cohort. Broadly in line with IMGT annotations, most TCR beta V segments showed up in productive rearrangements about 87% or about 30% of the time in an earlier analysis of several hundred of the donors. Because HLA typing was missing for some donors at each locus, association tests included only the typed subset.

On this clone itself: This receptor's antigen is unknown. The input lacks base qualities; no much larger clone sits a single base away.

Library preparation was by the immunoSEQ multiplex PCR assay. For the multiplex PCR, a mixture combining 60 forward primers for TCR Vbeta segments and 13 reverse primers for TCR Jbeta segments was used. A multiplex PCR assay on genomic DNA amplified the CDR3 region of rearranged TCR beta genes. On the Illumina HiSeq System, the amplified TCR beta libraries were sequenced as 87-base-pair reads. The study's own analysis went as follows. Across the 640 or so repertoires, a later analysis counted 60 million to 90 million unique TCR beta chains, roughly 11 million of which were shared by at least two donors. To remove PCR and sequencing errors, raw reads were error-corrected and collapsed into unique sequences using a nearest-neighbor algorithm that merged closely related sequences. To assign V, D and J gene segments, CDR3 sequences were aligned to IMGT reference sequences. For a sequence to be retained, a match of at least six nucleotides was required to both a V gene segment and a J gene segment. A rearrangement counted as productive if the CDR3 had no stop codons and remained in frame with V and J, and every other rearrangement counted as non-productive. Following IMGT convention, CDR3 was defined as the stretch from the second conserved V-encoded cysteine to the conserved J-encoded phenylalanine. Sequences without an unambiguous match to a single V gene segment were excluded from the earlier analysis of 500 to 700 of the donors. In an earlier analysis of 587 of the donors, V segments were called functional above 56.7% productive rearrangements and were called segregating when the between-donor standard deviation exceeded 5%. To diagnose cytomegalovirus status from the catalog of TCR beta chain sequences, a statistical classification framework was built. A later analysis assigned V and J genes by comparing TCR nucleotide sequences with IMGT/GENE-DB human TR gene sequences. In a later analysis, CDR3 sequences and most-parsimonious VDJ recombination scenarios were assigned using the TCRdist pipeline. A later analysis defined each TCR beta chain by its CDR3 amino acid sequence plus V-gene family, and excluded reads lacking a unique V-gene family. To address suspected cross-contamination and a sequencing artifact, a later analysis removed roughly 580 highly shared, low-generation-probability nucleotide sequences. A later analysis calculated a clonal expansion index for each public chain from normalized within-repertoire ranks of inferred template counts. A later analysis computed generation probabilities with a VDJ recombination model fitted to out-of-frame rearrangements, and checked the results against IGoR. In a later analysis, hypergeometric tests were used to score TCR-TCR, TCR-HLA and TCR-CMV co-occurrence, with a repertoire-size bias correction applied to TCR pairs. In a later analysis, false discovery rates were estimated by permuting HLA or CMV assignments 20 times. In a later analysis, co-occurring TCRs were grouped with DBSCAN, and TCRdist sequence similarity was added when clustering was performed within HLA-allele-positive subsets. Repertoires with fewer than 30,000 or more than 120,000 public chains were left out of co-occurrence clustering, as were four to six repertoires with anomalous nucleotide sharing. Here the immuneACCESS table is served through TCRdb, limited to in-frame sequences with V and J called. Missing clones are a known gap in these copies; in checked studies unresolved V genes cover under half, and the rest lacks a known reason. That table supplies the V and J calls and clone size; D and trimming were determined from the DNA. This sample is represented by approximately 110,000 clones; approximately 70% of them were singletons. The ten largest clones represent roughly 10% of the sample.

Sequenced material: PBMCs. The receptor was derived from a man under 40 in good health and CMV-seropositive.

The bases read TGTGCCAGTAGTATACTCTCCCCTGGTGGGCTAGCGGGAAGCACAGATACGCAGTATTTT. Translated, this gives CASSILSPGGLAGSTDTQYF. The sequence joins TRBV19 to TRBJ2-3; 9 of the junction bases match TRBD2. Based on the germline V gene (reference sequence), the CDR1 and CDR2 sequences are LNHDA and SQIVND. There are 20 amino acids in the CDR3, from cysteine to phenylalanine inclusive. Kept here is only the CDR3 DNA, which spans 60 bases and is read in frame from base 1. For this chain, trimming is 2 bases at the V end and 0 bases at the J end, and the number of junction bases without a gene match is 15.